The 8 T cell receptor beta chains below come from one sample, sequenced in a study of T cell responses to AZD1222 COVID-19 vaccine. Assay used: immunoSEQ multiplex PCR; TCRdb lists only in-frame clones, some missing. The sample holds about 79,000 clones, approximately 80% seen once. The sample in question was peripheral blood, obtained on day 0 of AZD1222 vaccination. Receptor source: an adult in good health.

The chain recombines TRBV4-2 with TRBJ1-5; D unresolved. Trimming pared 0 bases from V and 5 bases from J, leaving 5 bases between. This CDR3 has 13 amino acids. Germline V gives CDR1 LGHNA, CDR2 YNFKEQ. CDR3 bases: TGTGCCAGCAGCCAAGATCAGGATCAGCCCCAGCATTTT. Translated: CASSQDQDQPQHF.

Here the CDR3 reads CASSKGQDLGQPQHF. Here the CDR3 DNA reads TGTGCCAGTAGTAAGGGACAGGATTTGGGACAGCCCCAGCATTTT. This chain connects TRBV19 to TRBJ1-5; 8 bases agree with TRBD1. Per germline, CDR1 LNHDA and CDR2 SQIVND (reference sequence). This CDR3 comprises 15 residues. V shed 4 bases, J shed 7 bases, and the junction held 9 bases outside the gene matches.

The rearrangement uses TRBV9 and TRBJ2-7; no firm D call. Germline V gene sequence: CDR1 SGDLS, CDR2 YYNGEE. Between the trimmed V and J ends, which lost 4 bases and 3 bases, there was a span of 5 bases. This CDR3 region has 11 residues. CDR3 residues: CASSSHYEQYF. The CDR3 coding sequence is TGTGCCAGCAGCTCCCACTACGAGCAGTACTTC.

The CDR3 DNA follows: TGTGCCAGCAGGGCCGGACTGCAAGAGCAGTTCTTC. Translation gives CASRAGLQEQFF. This chain connects TRBV12-3 or TRBV12-4 to TRBJ2-1, with a weak D call TRBD2 (5 bases). There are 12 residues in the CDR3. V was clipped by 6 bases and J by 10 bases, with 13 bases between them.

The genes are TRBV7-8 and TRBJ1-6; D is unclear. Germline-derived CDR1 and CDR2 are SGHVS and FQNEAQ. Trimming pared 0 bases from V and 10 bases from J, leaving 10 bases between. The CDR3 totals 14 residues. CDR3 in amino acids: CASSLAGIESPLHF. As DNA, the CDR3 is TGTGCCAGCAGCTTAGCCGGGATAGAATCACCCCTCCACTTT.

In DNA form, the CDR3 reads TGTGCCAGCAGCGTAGGGGGAACTAATGAAAAACTGTTTTTT. Residues: CASSVGGTNEKLFF. The genes are TRBV9 and TRBJ1-4, with D unresolved. The germline V and J ends were trimmed by 0 bases and 1 base, with 4 bases remaining between them. The CDR3 has 14 residues. Germline V gives CDR1 SGDLS, CDR2 YYNGEE.

The chain recombines TRBV6-5 with TRBJ1-6; possibly TRBD1 for D (6 bases). V was trimmed by 10 bases and J by 9 bases, leaving 16 bases between them. The CDR3 is 13 amino acids. Per the germline V gene, CDR1 is MNHEY and CDR2 is SVGAGI. The CDR3 loop reads CATFGTFGSPLHF. The CDR3 bases are TGTGCCACCTTCGGGACATTTGGTTCACCCCTCCACTTT.

The chain combines TRBV5-5 with TRBJ2-7; perhaps D is TRBD1 or TRBD2 (6 bases each). Germline assignment: CDR1 SGHKS and CDR2 YYEKEE (reference sequence). The CDR3 is 15 amino acids. The germline V and J ends were trimmed by 1 base and 0 bases, with 11 bases remaining between them. The CDR3, as DNA: TGTGCCAGCAGCTTGAACGGGGGCTCCTCCTACGAGCAGTACTTC. Translating it yields CASSLNGGSSYEQYF.